This T cell receptor (beta chain) stems from a study of blood T cell repertoires in COVID-19. Sequencing used immunoSEQ multiplex PCR; TCRdb keeps in-frame clones, though not all of them. The table includes about 210,000 clones, roughly four fifths detected once. Germline values: CDR1 SEHNR, CDR2 FQNEAQ (reference sequence). V lost 2 bases, J lost 3 bases, and 8 bases lay in between. The CDR3 totals 14 residues. The chain employs TRBV7-9 and TRBJ1-3; no firm D call. The sequence came from a woman between 35 and 50 years old with acute or convalescent COVID-19. Sequenced: peripheral blood. Here the CDR3 DNA reads TGTGCCAGCAGCTTATCAACTTATGGAAACACCATATATTTT. Translated: CASSLSTYGNTIYF.